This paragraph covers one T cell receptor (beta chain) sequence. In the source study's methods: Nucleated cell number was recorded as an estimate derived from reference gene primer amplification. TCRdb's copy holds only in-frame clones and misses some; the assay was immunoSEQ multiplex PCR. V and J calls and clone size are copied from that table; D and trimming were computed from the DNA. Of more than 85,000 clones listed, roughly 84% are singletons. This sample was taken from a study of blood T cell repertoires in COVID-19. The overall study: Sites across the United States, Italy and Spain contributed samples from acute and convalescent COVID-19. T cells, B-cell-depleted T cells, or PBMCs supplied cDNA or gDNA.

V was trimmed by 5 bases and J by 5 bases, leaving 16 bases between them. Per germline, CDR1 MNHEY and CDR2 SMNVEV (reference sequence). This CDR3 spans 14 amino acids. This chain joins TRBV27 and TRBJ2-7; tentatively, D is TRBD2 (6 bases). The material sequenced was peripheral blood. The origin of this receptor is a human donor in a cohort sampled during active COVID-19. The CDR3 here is CASSPAGGLHEQYF. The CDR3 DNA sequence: TGTGCCAGCAGTCCCGCAGGAGGGTTACACGAGCAGTACTTC.